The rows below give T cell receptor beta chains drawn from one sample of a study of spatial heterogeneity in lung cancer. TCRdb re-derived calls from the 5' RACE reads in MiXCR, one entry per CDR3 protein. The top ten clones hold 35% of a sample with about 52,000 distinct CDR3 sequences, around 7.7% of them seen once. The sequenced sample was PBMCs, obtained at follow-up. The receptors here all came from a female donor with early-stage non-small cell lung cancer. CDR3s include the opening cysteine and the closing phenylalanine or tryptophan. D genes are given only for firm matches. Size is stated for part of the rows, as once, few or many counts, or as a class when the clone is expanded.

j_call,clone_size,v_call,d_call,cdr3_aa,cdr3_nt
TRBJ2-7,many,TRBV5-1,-,CASRLLIRDEQYF,TGCGCCAGCAGACTCTTAATAAGGGACGAGCAGTACTTC
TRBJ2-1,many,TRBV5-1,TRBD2,CASSLPPSGGANEQFF,TGCGCCAGCAGCTTGCCTCCTAGCGGGGGGGCCAATGAGCAGTTCTTC
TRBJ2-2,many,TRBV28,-,CASSYPGGKTGELFF,TGTGCCAGCAGCTATCCAGGGGGGAAAACCGGGGAGCTGTTTTTT
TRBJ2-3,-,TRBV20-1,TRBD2,CSARVLAGGPVDTQYF,TGCAGTGCTAGAGTTCTAGCGGGGGGGCCTGTAGATACGCAGTATTTT
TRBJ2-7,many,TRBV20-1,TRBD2,CSATPPPGGGAGYEQYF,TGCAGTGCCACGCCTCCCCCTGGCGGGGGGGCCGGGTACGAGCAGTACTTC
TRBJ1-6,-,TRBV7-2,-,CASSLAGVPYNSPLHF,TGTGCCAGCAGCTTGGCGGGGGTTCCCTATAATTCACCCCTCCACTTT
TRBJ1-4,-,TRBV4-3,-,CASSQPGRPNEKLFF,TGCGCCAGCAGCCAACCGGGACGCCCTAATGAAAAACTGTTTTTT
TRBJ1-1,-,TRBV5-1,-,CASSLGAENEAFF,TGCGCCAGCAGCTTGGGGGCAGAAAATGAAGCTTTCTTT
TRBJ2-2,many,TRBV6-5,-,CATSRSSTGELFF,TGTGCCACCTCCAGGAGTTCCACCGGGGAGCTGTTTTTT
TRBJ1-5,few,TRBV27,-,CASRRAGLFPQHF,TGTGCCAGCAGACGGGCAGGCCTCTTCCCCCAGCATTTT
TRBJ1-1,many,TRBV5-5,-,CASSSSRDGEAFF,TGTGCCAGCAGCTCGTCGCGGGACGGCGAAGCTTTCTTT
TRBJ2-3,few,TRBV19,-,CASFVCPGNTDTQYF,TGTGCCAGTTTTGTGTGTCCAGGGAACACAGATACGCAGTATTTT
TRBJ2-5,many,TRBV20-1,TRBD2,CSARVGTSKAQYF,TGCAGTGCTAGAGTTGGGACTAGTAAAGCCCAGTACTTC
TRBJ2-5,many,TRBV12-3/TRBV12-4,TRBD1,CASSLLGTGGWKETQYF,TGTGCCAGCAGTTTACTTGGGACAGGGGGTTGGAAAGAGACCCAGTACTTC
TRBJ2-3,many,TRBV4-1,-,CASRDVSTDTQYF,TGCGCCAGTAGGGACGTTAGCACAGATACGCAGTATTTT
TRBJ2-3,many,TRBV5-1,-,CASSPRGENTDTQYF,TGCGCCAGCAGCCCCAGGGGCGAGAATACAGATACGCAGTATTTT
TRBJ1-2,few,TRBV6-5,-,CASSHPRAVNGYTF,TGTGCCAGCAGCCACCCCCGGGCAGTTAATGGCTACACCTTC
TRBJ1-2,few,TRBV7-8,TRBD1,CASSSETGNYGYTF,TGTGCCAGCAGCTCCGAGACAGGGAACTATGGCTACACCTTC
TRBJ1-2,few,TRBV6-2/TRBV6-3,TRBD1,CASSYPLVTGGLDYGYTF,TGTGCCAGCAGTTACCCCCTTGTAACAGGGGGTTTGGACTATGGCTACACCTTC